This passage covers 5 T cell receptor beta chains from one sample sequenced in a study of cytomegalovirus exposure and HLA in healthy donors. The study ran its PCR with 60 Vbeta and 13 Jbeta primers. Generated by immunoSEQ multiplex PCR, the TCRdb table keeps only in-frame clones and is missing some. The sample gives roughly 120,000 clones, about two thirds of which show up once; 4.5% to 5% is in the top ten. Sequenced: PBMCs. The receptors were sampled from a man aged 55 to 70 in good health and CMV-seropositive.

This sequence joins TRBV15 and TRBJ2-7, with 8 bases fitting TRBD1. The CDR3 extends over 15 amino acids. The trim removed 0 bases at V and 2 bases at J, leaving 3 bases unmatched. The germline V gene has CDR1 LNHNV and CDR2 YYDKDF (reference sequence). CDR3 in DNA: TGTGCCACCAGCAGAGAGCGACAGGGGACCTACGAGCAGTACTTC. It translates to CATSRERQGTYEQYF.

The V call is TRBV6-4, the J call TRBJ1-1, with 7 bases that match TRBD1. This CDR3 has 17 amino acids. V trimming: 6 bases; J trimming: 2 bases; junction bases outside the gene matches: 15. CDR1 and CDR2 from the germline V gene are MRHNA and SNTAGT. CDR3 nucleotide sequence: TGTGCCAGCAGCGGTGAGCCCAGGGGGTGGAGAAACACTGAAGCTTTCTTT. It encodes CASSGEPRGWRNTEAFF.

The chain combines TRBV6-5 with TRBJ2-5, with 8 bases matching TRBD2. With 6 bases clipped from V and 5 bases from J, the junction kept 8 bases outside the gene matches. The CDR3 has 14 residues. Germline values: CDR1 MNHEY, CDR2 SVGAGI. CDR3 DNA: TGTGCCAGCAGGGCGGGGGGTCTTGGGGAGACCCAGTACTTC. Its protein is CASRAGGLGETQYF.

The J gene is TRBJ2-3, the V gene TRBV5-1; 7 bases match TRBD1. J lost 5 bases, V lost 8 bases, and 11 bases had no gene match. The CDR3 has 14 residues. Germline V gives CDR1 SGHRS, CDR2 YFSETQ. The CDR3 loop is CASRLGQMGDTQYF. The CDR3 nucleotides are TGCGCCAGTCGATTGGGACAGATGGGAGATACGCAGTATTTT. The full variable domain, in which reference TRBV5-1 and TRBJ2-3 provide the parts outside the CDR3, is KAGVTQTPRYLIKTRGQQVTLSCSPISGHRSVSWYQQTPGQGLQFLFEYFSETQRNKGNFPGRFSGRQFSNSRSEMNVSTLELGDSALYLCASRLGQMGDTQYFGPGTRLTVL.

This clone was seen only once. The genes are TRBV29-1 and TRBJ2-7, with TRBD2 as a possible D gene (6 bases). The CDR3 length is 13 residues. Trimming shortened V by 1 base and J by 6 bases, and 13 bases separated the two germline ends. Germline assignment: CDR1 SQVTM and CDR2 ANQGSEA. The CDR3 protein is CSVEGREASEQYF. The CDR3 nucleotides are TGCAGCGTTGAAGGAAGGGAGGCAAGCGAGCAGTACTTC.